One sample yielded the 26 T cell receptor beta chains listed below, sequenced in a study of CD8 T cells in ankylosing spondylitis. Study outcomes and limitations: Seemingly characteristic of ankylosing spondylitis blood was a TCR beta motif consisting of about 8 highly homologous variants.

Which antigens these TCRs recognize remains unknown. A single record per CDR3 protein comes from TCRdb applying MiXCR to the 5' RACE reads. The repertoire holds about 220,000 distinct CDR3 sequences, with approximately 7.3% as singletons. Sequenced material: blood, either unsorted or a sorted T cell fraction (not recorded which). The origin of the receptors is a male donor with ankylosing spondylitis.

This clonotype showed up just a few times. The chain employs TRBV12-3 or TRBV12-4 and TRBJ2-7; 7 nucleotides align to TRBD1. The CDR3 covers 14 residues. V shed 7 bases, J shed 1 base, and the junction held 7 bases outside the gene matches. The CDR3 spells CASNNDRVSYEQYF. The DNA of the CDR3 is TGTGCCAGCAATAATGACAGGGTTTCCTACGAGCAGTACTTC.

In this sample, this clonotype turned up many times. The rearrangement links TRBV7-9 to TRBJ2-1; D gene unclear. V was pared by 0 bases and J by 8 bases, with 20 bases between. CDR3 length: 17 residues. Germline V gene sequence: CDR1 SEHNR, CDR2 FQNEAQ (reference sequence). The CDR3 DNA reads TGTGCCAGCAGCTTAGCCTTGTGGAGCTCCTCTTCAGATGAGCAGTTCTTC. Encoded protein: CASSLALWSSSSDEQFF. The whole variable domain, remainder taken from reference TRBV7-9 and TRBJ2-1, is DTGVSQNPRHKITKRGQNVTFRCDPISEHNRLYWYRQTLGQGPEFLTYFQNEAQLEKSRLLSDRFSAERPKGSFSTLEIQRTEQGDSAMYLCASSLALWSSSSDEQFFGPGTRLTVL.

This clonotype was seen a few times. The CDR3 DNA reads TGTGCCAGCAGCTTAGAACAGTCTGACACCGGGGAGCTGTTTTTT. Translating it yields CASSLEQSDTGELFF. The rearrangement links TRBV7-9 to TRBJ2-2; D remains unclear. The CDR3 extends over 15 amino acids. The V and J ends lost 1 base and 3 bases respectively, with 9 bases between them. CDR1 is SEHNR and CDR2 is FQNEAQ in the germline V gene (reference sequence).

V usage is TRBV12-3 or TRBV12-4 and J usage is TRBJ1-5; D may be TRBD1 (6 bases). Trimming left V 7 bases short and J 2 bases short, with 15 bases between. The CDR3 runs to 15 residues. The CDR3 region is CASTLGGGGNQPQHF. Written as DNA, the CDR3 is TGTGCCAGCACCCTAGGGGGGGGCGGCAATCAGCCCCAGCATTTT.

This clonotype was counted many times. V gene TRBV27 combines with J gene TRBJ1-5; TRBD1 matches at 7 bases. Germline CDR1 MNHEY, CDR2 SMNVEV (reference sequence). The CDR3 has 14 residues. After removal of 5 bases from V and 2 bases from J, the junction contained 3 bases not matched to a gene. The CDR3 DNA sequence: TGTGCCAGCAGTCCTGGGACAGGCAATCAGCCCCAGCATTTT. Translation gives CASSPGTGNQPQHF.

This clonotype has ten or more counts. The chain has TRBV9 and TRBJ1-3, with D unclear. Germline V lookup: CDR1 SGDLS, CDR2 YYNGEE. Trimming shortened V by 0 bases and J by 4 bases, and 8 bases separated the two germline ends. This CDR3 contains 14 residues. CDR3 sequence reads: CASSVGGHGNTIYF. As DNA, the CDR3 is TGTGCCAGCAGCGTAGGTGGCCACGGAAACACCATATATTTT.

The J gene is TRBJ1-2, the V gene TRBV6-1, with 7 bases lining up with TRBD1. Trimming cost V 6 bases and J 7 bases; bases outside gene matches: 11. This CDR3 is built from 14 residues. Germline assignment: CDR1 MNHNS and CDR2 SASEGT. CDR3 DNA sequence: TGTGCCAGCAGCCTGACAGGACAGGCCCCTGGCTACACCTTC. Translating it yields CASSLTGQAPGYTF.

This clonotype was recorded many times. This chain connects TRBV20-1 to TRBJ2-5; 16 nucleotides match TRBD2. The CDR3 is made up of 18 amino acids. The germline V gene has CDR1 DFQATT and CDR2 SNEGSKA (reference sequence). V lost 0 bases, J lost 0 bases, and 4 bases stayed unmatched. CDR3 sequence reads: CSARDYGTSGRDQETQYF. The DNA for the CDR3 is TGCAGTGCTAGAGATTATGGGACTAGCGGGAGGGACCAAGAGACCCAGTACTTC.

The V gene is TRBV7-2, the J gene TRBJ2-7; maybe TRBD2 (6 bases). The CDR3 runs 13 residues. Germline V CDR1 and CDR2: SGHTA, FQGNSA. The germline V and J ends were trimmed by 5 bases and 5 bases, with 13 bases remaining between them. The CDR3 protein is CASSIGRRNEQYF. The CDR3 nucleotides are TGTGCCAGCAGCATCGGGAGAAGGAACGAGCAGTACTTC.

The gene calls are TRBV7-6 and TRBJ2-7; D unclear. The V gene lost 1 base and the J gene lost 8 bases, with 18 bases spanning the gap. This CDR3 is built from 15 residues. Germline CDR1 SGHVS, CDR2 FNYEAQ. The CDR3, as DNA: TGTGCCAGCAGCTTAGGGGGTTTTTTGAGCACCCAGCAGTACTTC. Amino acid sequence: CASSLGGFLSTQQYF.

J is TRBJ1-2 and V is TRBV5-1, with D unclear. CDR3 length equals 14 residues. Germline values: CDR1 SGHRS, CDR2 YFSETQ. V lost 1 base and J lost 0, with 7 bases in between. CDR3 DNA sequence: TGCGCCAGCAGCTTGATAGGACCTAACTATGGCTACACCTTC. It codes for CASSLIGPNYGYTF.

This clonotype was picked up many times. The CDR3 DNA reads TGTGCCAGCAGTGTCCGGACTAGCGGGAGTGATGAGCAGTTCTTC. This translates into CASSVRTSGSDEQFF. The V call is TRBV6-4, the J call TRBJ2-1, with 13 bases fitting TRBD2. J gave up 8 bases and V 4 bases, and 5 bases lay outside the gene matches. The CDR3 consists of 15 residues. In germline, CDR1 is MRHNA, CDR2 SNTAGT.

This clonotype was seen at least ten times. The CDR3 DNA reads as TGTGCCAGCAGTGAAATATCCTACGAGCAGTACTTC. It encodes CASSEISYEQYF. The rearrangement joins TRBV6-1 to TRBJ2-7; D is ambiguous. Germline V gene sequence: CDR1 MNHNS, CDR2 SASEGT. The CDR3 has 12 amino acids. The V and J ends lost 2 bases and 1 base respectively, with 3 bases between them.

At least ten counts were recorded for this clonotype. V and J are TRBV15 and TRBJ2-1; TRBD2 is a possible D gene (6 bases). V was cut by 3 bases and J by 4 bases, with 10 bases left in between. Germline CDR1 reads LNHNV; CDR2 reads YYDKDF (reference sequence). The CDR3 runs to 14 residues. The CDR3 DNA follows: TGTGCCACCAGCAGGGGAGGCGAGTACAATGAGCAGTTCTTC. It encodes CATSRGGEYNEQFF. The full variable domain, with the rest looked up from reference TRBV15 and TRBJ2-1, is DAMVIQNPRYQVTQFGKPVTLSCSQTLNHNVMYWYQQKSSQAPKLLFHYYDKDFNNEADTPDNFQSRRPNTSFCFLDIRSPGLGDTAMYLCATSRGGEYNEQFFGPGTRLTVL.

This clonotype was seen ten or more times. This chain connects TRBV27 to TRBJ1-1; no clear D. Germline assignment: CDR1 MNHEY and CDR2 SMNVEV (reference sequence). V lost 1 base and J 1 base, leaving 10 bases between the germline ends. The CDR3 is 15 amino acids. CDR3 in DNA: TGTGCCAGCAGTTTATGGAATGGTTCGAACACTGAAGCTTTCTTT. Translation: CASSLWNGSNTEAFF.

The gene calls are TRBV7-6 and TRBJ2-1, with D possibly matching TRBD2 (6 bases). The germline gives CDR1 SGHVS, CDR2 FNYEAQ. Trimming left V 7 bases short and J 2 bases short, with 15 bases between. The CDR3 has 15 residues. CDR3 in amino acids: CASTLGSGTYNEQFF. DNA of the CDR3: TGTGCCAGCACCCTGGGTAGCGGAACCTACAATGAGCAGTTCTTC.

This clonotype was detected only a few times. The gene calls are TRBV29-1 and TRBJ1-1; D possibly corresponds to TRBD1 (5 bases). Trimming took 7 bases from V and 9 from J, leaving 21 bases between them. Germline V CDR1 and CDR2: SQVTM, ANQGSEA. The CDR3 runs to 13 residues. Written as DNA, the CDR3 is TGCAGCGCTAGGGTCCGAGGGGTGCCCCAAGCTTTCTTT. It codes for CSARVRGVPQAFF.

The table lists this clonotype with many counts. The chain joins TRBV16 to TRBJ1-1; D call uncertain. The germline V gene encodes CDR1 KGHSY and CDR2 FQNENV. The CDR3 has 13 residues. The ends were cut back, 0 bases at V and 2 bases at J, with 4 bases in the middle. In DNA, the CDR3 is TGTGCCAGCAGCCAATCAGCAAACACTGAAGCTTTCTTT. Its protein product is CASSQSANTEAFF. The whole variable domain, remainder taken from reference TRBV16 and TRBJ1-1, is GEEVAQTPKHLVRGEGQKAKLYCAPIKGHSYVFWYQQVLKNEFKFLISFQNENVFDETGMPKERFSAKCLPNSPCSLEIQATKLEDSAVYFCASSQSANTEAFFGQGTRLTVV.

This clonotype was detected a few times. J is TRBJ2-3 and V is TRBV28; maybe TRBD2 (5 bases). The CDR3 length is 15 residues. V gave up 1 base and J gave up 4 bases, with 12 bases separating them. Germline values: CDR1 MDHEN, CDR2 SYDVKM. The CDR3: CASSLLRGSADTQYF. The CDR3 DNA follows: TGTGCCAGCAGTTTATTAAGAGGGAGTGCAGATACGCAGTATTTT.

The chain carries TRBV6-1 and TRBJ1-5; no clear D. V shed 6 bases and J shed 1 base, with 13 bases lying between them. The CDR3 is 15 residues long. The germline V gene has CDR1 MNHNS and CDR2 SASEGT. The CDR3 coding sequence is TGTGCCAGCAGGCTTATCATATCCAGCAATCAGCCCCAGCATTTT. It encodes CASRLIISSNQPQHF.

On this clonotype itself: A much larger clone differs by one base, so this may be a read error. The CDR3 ends on some other residue instead of the conserved phenylalanine or tryptophan, so this is likely a read error. The V gene is TRBV15, the J gene TRBJ2-4; TRBD1 might be the D (6 bases). V lost 0 bases to trimming and J lost 3 bases, with 15 bases between them. The CDR3 is 17 residues long. CDR1 is LNHNV and CDR2 is YYDKDF in the germline V gene (reference sequence). The CDR3 is CATSRDTSLRGKNIQYL. CDR3 nucleotide sequence: TGTGCCACCAGCAGAGATACTTCCCTCAGGGGCAAAAACATTCAGTACCTC.

J is TRBJ2-6 and V is TRBV5-1; D unresolved. V was clipped by 4 bases and J by 0 bases, with 20 bases between them. Germline V gene lookup returns CDR1 SGHRS and CDR2 YFSETQ. There are 19 residues in the CDR3. In nucleotides, the CDR3 is TGCGCCAGCAGCCGGGCCTTGGGCGATCATAGCTCTGGGGCCAACGTCCTGACTTTC. Translated, it gives CASSRALGDHSSGANVLTF. The full variable domain, completed using reference TRBV5-1 and TRBJ2-6, is KAGVTQTPRYLIKTRGQQVTLSCSPISGHRSVSWYQQTPGQGLQFLFEYFSETQRNKGNFPGRFSGRQFSNSRSEMNVSTLELGDSALYLCASSRALGDHSSGANVLTFGAGSRLTVL.

This clonotype was recorded at least ten times. This chain uses TRBV18 with TRBJ2-7; D may match TRBD1 or TRBD2 (5 bases each). CDR1 and CDR2 (germline): KGHSH, LQKENI. The CDR3 is 15 amino acids. V was pared by 5 bases and J by 7 bases, with 21 bases between. CDR3: CASSAVVWGPGEQYF. In DNA form, the CDR3 reads TGTGCCAGCTCAGCCGTAGTTTGGGGCCCGGGGGAGCAGTACTTC.

This clonotype occurred many times. The chain uses TRBV10-3 and TRBJ1-3; no clear D gene. Looked up from germline, CDR1 is ENHRY and CDR2 is SYGVKD. V lost 0 bases and J lost 3, with 15 bases in between. The CDR3 covers 17 residues. The DNA of the CDR3 is TGTGCCATCAGTGAGTCCACTAGACATTACCTTGGAAACACCATATATTTT. This codes for CAISESTRHYLGNTIYF.

In this sample, this clonotype turned up many times. Here the CDR3 DNA reads TGTGCCAGCAGTTCCCGACAGCCCGATACGCAGTATTTT. Its translation: CASSSRQPDTQYF. The gene calls are TRBV6-5 and TRBJ2-3, with D perhaps matching TRBD1 (5 bases). The CDR3 is 13 residues long. The germline CDR1 and CDR2 sequences are MNHEY and SVGAGI. Trimming shortened V by 4 bases and J by 6 bases, and 11 bases separated the two germline ends.

This clonotype was counted between two and nine times. The chain joins TRBV6-4 to TRBJ2-3, with no clear D. V dropped 1 base and J dropped 8 bases, with 10 bases sitting between them. The germline CDR1 and CDR2 sequences are MRHNA and SNTAGT. CDR3 length equals 13 residues. The chain's CDR3 is CASSDFNRTTQYF. Here the CDR3 DNA reads TGTGCCAGCAGTGACTTCAATAGGACTACGCAGTATTTT.